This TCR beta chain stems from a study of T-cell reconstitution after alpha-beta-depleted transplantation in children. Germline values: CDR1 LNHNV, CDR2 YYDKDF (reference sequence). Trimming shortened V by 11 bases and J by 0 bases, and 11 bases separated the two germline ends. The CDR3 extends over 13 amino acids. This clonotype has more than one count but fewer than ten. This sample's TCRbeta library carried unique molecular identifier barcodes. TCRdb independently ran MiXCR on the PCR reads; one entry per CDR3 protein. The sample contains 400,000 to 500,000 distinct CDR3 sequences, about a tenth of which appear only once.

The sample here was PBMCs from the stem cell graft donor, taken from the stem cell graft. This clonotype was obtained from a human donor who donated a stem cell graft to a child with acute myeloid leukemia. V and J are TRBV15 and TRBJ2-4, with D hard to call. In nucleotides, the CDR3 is TGTGCCTCAAAGACCGCAGCCAAAAACATTCAGTACTTC. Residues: CASKTAAKNIQYF.